These 9 T cell receptor beta chains came from one sample sequenced in a study of identifying expanded T cells in peripheral blood. The repertoire was sequenced with immunoSEQ multiplex PCR; TCRdb's copy has only in-frame clones and lacks some. The sample lists more than 75,000 clones; roughly 90% were seen once. The sequenced sample was blood. The receptors come from a person aged 18 to 70 in good health.

The V gene is TRBV5-4, the J gene TRBJ2-7; unclear D gene. V was clipped by 4 bases and J by 2 bases, with 13 bases between them. Looked up from germline, CDR1 is SGHNT and CDR2 is YYREEE (reference sequence). This CDR3 is built from 14 residues. The CDR3 bases are TGTGCCAGCAGCCCGATGAGGTCCACCTACGAGCAGTACTTC. Translated, it gives CASSPMRSTYEQYF. Full variable domain (rest looked up from reference TRBV5-4 and TRBJ2-7): ETGVTQSPTHLIKTRGQQVTLRCSSQSGHNTVSWYQQALGQGPQFIFQYYREEENGRGNFPPRFSGLQFPNYSSELNVNALELDDSALYLCASSPMRSTYEQYFGPGTRLTVT.

V gene TRBV7-9 combines with J gene TRBJ2-7; 11 bases fit TRBD1. Trimming removed 2 bases from V and 5 bases from J; junction bases left unmatched: 8. Germline CDR1 is SEHNR and CDR2 is FQNEAQ (reference sequence). The CDR3 contains 16 residues. The DNA of the CDR3 is TGTGCCAGCAGCTTACCGGGGACAGGGGGAAGCCACGAGCAGTACTTC. Its translation is CASSLPGTGGSHEQYF.

This chain links TRBV2 with TRBJ2-3; D is perhaps TRBD2 (6 bases). V lost 6 bases and J lost 4, with 11 bases in between. From germline, CDR1 is SNHLY and CDR2 FYNNEI. The CDR3 is made up of 13 amino acids. The CDR3 DNA follows: TGTGCCAGCAGCGATCCGGGGGCAGATACGCAGTATTTT. It codes for CASSDPGADTQYF. The entire variable domain, with the rest obtained from reference TRBV2 and TRBJ2-3, is as follows: EPEVTQTPSHQVTQMGQEVILRCVPISNHLYFYWYRQILGQKVEFLVSFYNNEISEKSEIFDDQFSVERPDGSNFTLKIRSTKLEDSAMYFCASSDPGADTQYFGPGTRLTVL.

The genes are TRBV13 and TRBJ1-1, with 10 positions matching TRBD1. The V segment lost 4 bases and the J segment 4 bases; nucleotides outside the gene matches: 3. The CDR3 has 14 amino acids. CDR1 is PRHDT, CDR2 FYEKMQ, per germline (reference sequence). In DNA form, the CDR3 reads TGTGCCAGCAGCTACGACAGGGGGCGCACTGAAGCTTTCTTT. Translating it yields CASSYDRGRTEAFF.

This clone has more than one count but fewer than ten. The V and J genes are TRBV30 and TRBJ1-4, with 8 bases aligning to TRBD1. The CDR3 contains 14 residues. J lost 8 bases, V lost 6 bases, and 11 bases had no gene match. The germline gives CDR1 GTSNPN, CDR2 SVGIG (reference sequence). CDR3 region: CACHRGGAGEKLFF. CDR3 nucleotides: TGTGCCTGCCACAGGGGGGGCGCCGGCGAAAAACTGTTTTTT.

The chain is built from TRBV7-9 and TRBJ1-2; 7 positions match TRBD1. The CDR3 runs 14 residues. The germline V gene has CDR1 SEHNR and CDR2 FQNEAQ (reference sequence). The V gene end was trimmed by 3 bases and the J gene end by 3 bases; junction bases not matched to a gene: 4. Written as DNA, the CDR3 is TGTGCCAGCAGCTTTGAGGGGGCATACTATGGCTACACCTTC. The encoded protein is CASSFEGAYYGYTF. The variable domain in full, with the rest retrieved from reference TRBV7-9 and TRBJ1-2, is DTGVSQNPRHKITKRGQNVTFRCDPISEHNRLYWYRQTLGQGPEFLTYFQNEAQLEKSRLLSDRFSAERPKGSFSTLEIQRTEQGDSAMYLCASSFEGAYYGYTFGSGTRLTVV.

The V call is TRBV15, the J call TRBJ2-5; D is unresolved. Germline CDR1 LNHNV, CDR2 YYDKDF (reference sequence). V was clipped by 1 base and J by 4 bases, with 7 bases between them. This CDR3 is built from 13 residues. CDR3 in amino acids: CATSRVLRETQYF. CDR3 sequence (DNA): TGTGCCACCAGCAGAGTATTGAGAGAGACCCAGTACTTC.

Worth noting for this clone: The junction does not match germline at one end; this may be a read error. This sequence joins TRBV19 and TRBJ2-1; tentative D call: TRBD2 (6 bases). The CDR3 loop spans 14 amino acids. Germline V CDR1 and CDR2: LNHDA, SQIVND (reference sequence). This chain's CDR3 is CAISRGSSYNEQFF. The CDR3 DNA sequence: TGTGCCATTAGTCGGGGGAGCTCCTACAATGAGCAGTTCTTC.

This rearrangement joins TRBV29-1 to TRBJ2-4, with 7 bases aligning to TRBD1. V lost 0 bases and J lost 7; bases outside the gene matches: 3. The germline CDR1 and CDR2 sequences are SQVTM and ANQGSEA. This CDR3 region has 13 residues. The CDR3 sequence is CSVEDLQGNIQYF. CDR3 nucleotides: TGCAGCGTTGAAGATCTACAGGGGAACATTCAGTACTTC.